The 19 T cell receptor beta chains given below trace back to one sample, sequenced in a study of blood T cells in healthy people across ages. For the second PCR, which ran for about 6 to 11 cycles, a sample-barcoded 5' primer and a J-beta primer mix were used. MiXCR was run by TCRdb on the 5' RACE reads, yielding one entry per CDR3 protein. The sample includes 600,000 to 900,000 distinct CDR3 sequences, 25% to 30% seen only once; the top ten take under 3%. These data also formed part of another study, on T cells of mothers and their children.

Material: blood. The receptor source for this set is a boy aged 5 to 17 in good health.

This sequence joins TRBV7-3 and TRBJ2-1; D is perhaps TRBD2 (6 bases). V lost 5 bases to trimming and J lost 3 bases, with 17 bases between them. The CDR3 runs 16 residues. Germline lookup yields CDR1 SGHTA and CDR2 FQGTGA. CDR3 bases: TGTGCCAGCAGCCCCAGTAGGCGGGGTGGCTACAATGAGCAGTTCTTC. Protein product: CASSPSRRGGYNEQFF.

This clonotype has just a few counts. J is TRBJ1-6 and V is TRBV5-1, with 10 bases matching TRBD1. V gave up 3 bases and J gave up 7 bases; unmatched junction bases: 7. This CDR3 is 16 amino acids long. The V gene's germline CDR1 is SGHRS and CDR2 YFSETQ. Here the CDR3 reads CASSWETGQGNSPLHF. Written as DNA, the CDR3 is TGCGCCAGCAGCTGGGAAACGGGACAGGGGAATTCACCCCTCCACTTT.

V is TRBV6-6 and J is TRBJ1-3; tentative D call: TRBD1 (5 bases). This CDR3 is built from 16 residues. Germline CDR1 is MNHNY and CDR2 is SVGAGI (reference sequence). V lost 5 bases and J 4 bases, leaving 18 bases between the germline ends. This CDR3 is CASSQQGGYWGNTIYF. The DNA for the CDR3 is TGTGCCAGCAGTCAGCAGGGAGGTTATTGGGGAAACACCATATATTTT.

This clonotype came up a few times. The gene calls are TRBV7-9 and TRBJ2-7; tentative D call: TRBD1 (5 bases). The CDR3 length is 15 residues. V lost 6 bases, J lost 0 bases, and 15 bases lay in between. Per the germline V gene, CDR1 is SEHNR and CDR2 is FQNEAQ (reference sequence). CDR3 amino acids: CASRQVPSSSYEQYF. The CDR3 nucleotides read TGTGCCAGCAGACAGGTCCCTTCAAGCTCCTACGAGCAGTACTTC.

The chain has TRBV29-1 and TRBJ2-6, with 8 bases fitting TRBD1. The length of the CDR3 is 15 residues. The trim removed 2 bases at V and 1 base at J, leaving 1 base unmatched. The germline V gene encodes CDR1 SQVTM and CDR2 ANQGSEA. CDR3 bases: TGCAGCGTTGAAACAGGGGGGTCTGGGGCCAACGTCCTGACTTTC. Translation gives CSVETGGSGANVLTF.

The rearrangement links TRBV4-1 to TRBJ2-1; TRBD2 is a possible D gene (6 bases). V was cut by 0 bases and J by 5 bases, with 14 bases left in between. Germline V lookup: CDR1 MGHRA, CDR2 YSYEKL. The CDR3 has 16 residues. The CDR3 is CASSQDFLRRDNEQFF. The DNA of the CDR3 is TGCGCCAGCAGCCAAGATTTCCTCCGGAGGGACAATGAGCAGTTCTTC.

This chain connects TRBV12-3 or TRBV12-4 to TRBJ2-5, with D perhaps assigned TRBD1 or TRBD2 (5 bases each). The V gene lost 2 bases and the J gene lost 9 bases, with 16 bases spanning the gap. This CDR3 region has 14 residues. The CDR3 spells CASSLRDGVPAQYF. The DNA for the CDR3 is TGTGCCAGCAGTTTAAGGGACGGGGTTCCGGCCCAGTACTTC.

The chain employs TRBV30 and TRBJ1-5; weak D call: TRBD1 (5 bases). This CDR3 spans 13 amino acids. Trimming took off 8 bases at V and 4 bases at J, with 15 bases between the two ends. The germline CDR1 and CDR2 sequences are GTSNPN and SVGIG (reference sequence). CDR3 sequence: CAQRGRGNQPQHF. CDR3 in DNA: TGTGCCCAGAGGGGTAGGGGTAATCAGCCCCAGCATTTT.

The chain employs TRBV15 and TRBJ1-1, with a tentative D call TRBD1 (6 bases). The CDR3 is 15 amino acids. Trimming removed 0 bases at V and 0 bases at J, with 8 bases between. Germline V lookup: CDR1 LNHNV, CDR2 YYDKDF (reference sequence). In DNA form, the CDR3 reads TGTGCCACCAGCAGAGATCCAGGGGTGAACACTGAAGCTTTCTTT. As protein: CATSRDPGVNTEAFF. Together with reference TRBV15 and TRBJ1-1, the CDR3 gives the full variable domain: DAMVIQNPRYQVTQFGKPVTLSCSQTLNHNVMYWYQQKSSQAPKLLFHYYDKDFNNEADTPDNFQSRRPNTSFCFLDIRSPGLGDTAMYLCATSRDPGVNTEAFFGQGTRLTVV.

Details on this clonotype: This CDR3 is missing its conserved last phenylalanine or tryptophan, likely due to a read error. The CDR3 sequence: CASSLPGLQFL. The CDR3 DNA sequence: TGTGCCAGCAGTCTACCGGGACTTCAGTTCTTA. The chain uses TRBV2 and TRBJ2-1; D is perhaps TRBD2 (6 bases). This CDR3 spans 11 amino acids. V lost 5 bases and J lost 13, with 12 bases in between. Germline CDR1 reads SNHLY; CDR2 reads FYNNEI.

This clonotype was picked up a small number of times. This chain uses TRBV9 with TRBJ2-7; D is possibly TRBD1 (6 bases). V was cut by 0 bases and J by 6 bases, with 13 bases left in between. Per the germline V gene, CDR1 is SGDLS and CDR2 is YYNGEE. The CDR3 is 14 residues long. This CDR3 reads CASSVAQGSREQYF. The CDR3 bases are TGTGCCAGCAGCGTAGCACAGGGTAGCCGCGAGCAGTACTTC.

This clonotype appeared a few times. The CDR3 spells CASSLIWQYF. In DNA, the CDR3 is TGTGCCAGCAGTTTAATCTGGCAGTACTTC. V is TRBV28 and J is TRBJ2-5; D remains ambiguous. Trimming pared 2 bases from V and 11 bases from J, leaving 6 bases between. The CDR3 has 10 residues. Germline CDR1 and CDR2: MDHEN and SYDVKM. Full variable domain (rest looked up from reference TRBV28 and TRBJ2-5): DVKVTQSSRYLVKRTGEKVFLECVQDMDHENMFWYRQDPGLGLRLIYFSYDVKMKEKGDIPEGYSVSREKKERFSLILESASTNQTSMYLCASSLIWQYFGPGTRLLVL.

The CDR3 DNA is TGTGCCAGCACCCGGCGACTGGGGGGCAATGAGCAGTTCTTC. Residues: CASTRRLGGNEQFF. The V gene is TRBV7-2, the J gene TRBJ2-1; weak D call: TRBD2 (6 bases). Per the germline V gene, CDR1 is SGHTA and CDR2 is FQGNSA. This CDR3 has 14 amino acids. V was trimmed by 7 bases and J by 6 bases, leaving 16 bases between them.

The CDR3 DNA follows: TGCGCCAGCAGTGATCCGGACCGTCTAGAGACCCAGTACTTC. This gives the protein CASSDPDRLETQYF. V usage is TRBV10-1 and J usage is TRBJ2-5; no definite D call. CDR1 and CDR2 (germline): WNHNN, SYGVQD (reference sequence). Trimming took off 3 bases at V and 4 bases at J, with 12 bases between the two ends. The CDR3 totals 14 residues.

The CDR3 is CASSNGWDTAYEQYF. CDR3 nucleotides: TGCGCCAGCAGCAACGGTTGGGACACCGCTTACGAGCAGTACTTC. V and J are TRBV5-1 and TRBJ2-7, with D maybe TRBD1 (6 bases). V was cut by 4 bases and J by 4 bases, with 18 bases left in between. From germline, CDR1 is SGHRS and CDR2 YFSETQ. The CDR3 loop spans 15 amino acids.

The table lists this clonotype with a few counts. The chain is built from TRBV7-6 and TRBJ2-2, with 8 bases that match TRBD2. Trimming took 4 bases from V and 7 from J; bases not matched to a gene: 5. CDR3 length: 14 residues. The V gene's germline CDR1 is SGHVS and CDR2 FNYEAQ. The CDR3 spells CASSSSGFVGELFF. The CDR3 nucleotides read TGTGCCAGCAGCTCTAGCGGGTTTGTCGGGGAGCTGTTTTTT.

The chain uses TRBV12-3 or TRBV12-4 and TRBJ2-5; 7 nucleotides agree with TRBD1. The DNA end is more similar to TRBJ2-1, so the J call may be wrong. The CDR3 has 12 amino acids. CDR3 DNA sequence: TGTGCCAGCATGAGGGGGCCCCGTGAGCAGTTCTTC. It specifies CASMRGPREQFF.

This clonotype was seen a handful of times. The chain carries TRBV28 and TRBJ1-4; D ambiguous. V lost 5 bases, J lost 12 bases, and 22 bases lay in between. The CDR3 is 15 residues long. Germline CDR1 reads MDHEN; CDR2 reads SYDVKM. Written as DNA, the CDR3 is TGTGCCAGCAGTCGGTCCGGATCGGGGAGGGAAGAACTGTTTTTT. Its protein is CASSRSGSGREELFF.

This chain connects TRBV27 to TRBJ2-7; D tentatively reads TRBD1 or TRBD2 (5 bases each). Trimming pared 1 base from V and 3 bases from J, leaving 13 bases between. The germline V gene has CDR1 MNHEY and CDR2 SMNVEV (reference sequence). This CDR3 has 15 amino acids. CDR3 amino acids: CASSLFPGRIYEQYF. The CDR3 DNA is TGTGCCAGCAGTTTATTTCCGGGACGTATCTACGAGCAGTACTTC.